One and the same sample provided the 22 T cell receptor beta chains below, sequenced in a study of T cells expressing NK-cell markers. TCRdb reanalyzed the 5' RACE reads and collapses them to one entry per CDR3 protein, without DNA. The data show roughly 420,000 distinct CDR3 sequences, and the top ten clones hold 7.3%. The source material was blood T cells: a sorted CD56 or NKG2C T cell subset, CD4+ or CD8+ T cells, or bulk PBMC T cells (not recorded which). These receptors all come from a woman aged 18-69 years in good health.

The V call is TRBV10-3, the J call TRBJ2-3; TCRdb proposes TRBD2, but this gene call is untestable without DNA. The germline V gene has CDR1 ENHRY and CDR2 SYGVKD. The CDR3 length is 15 residues. CDR3 protein: CAISRLAGAGDTQYF.

The V and J genes are TRBV18 and TRBJ2-1. The CDR3 totals 15 residues. Germline assignment: CDR1 KGHSH and CDR2 LQKENI. The chain's CDR3 is CASSYSGGSYNEQFF.

The chain joins TRBV4-3 to TRBJ2-2. CDR1 is LGHNA, CDR2 YSLEER, per germline. CDR3 length equals 15 residues. CDR3 in amino acids: CASSQASKDTGELFF.

V usage is TRBV19 and J usage is TRBJ2-7; absent DNA, TCRdb's TRBD2 call cannot be checked. The CDR3 spans 16 residues. Germline CDR1 is LNHDA and CDR2 is SQIVND (reference sequence). The CDR3 spells CASSADRTSVTYEQYF.

This chain links TRBV18 with TRBJ2-1. Germline V gene lookup returns CDR1 KGHSH and CDR2 LQKENI. The CDR3 is 15 residues long. CDR3 protein: CASSPLASSYNEQFF. The whole variable domain, filled in from reference TRBV18 and TRBJ2-1, reads NAGVMQNPRHLVRRRGQEARLRCSPMKGHSHVYWYRQLPEEGLKFMVYLQKENIIDESGMPKERFSAEFPKEGPSILRIQQVVRGDSAAYFCASSPLASSYNEQFFGPGTRLTVL.

CDR3: CSAQRPGREEQYF. The J gene is TRBJ2-7, the V gene TRBV20-1; the TCRdb call, TRBD1, lacks DNA for checking. This CDR3 region has 13 residues. In germline, CDR1 is DFQATT, CDR2 SNEGSKA (reference sequence).

The chain employs TRBV9 and TRBJ2-2; TCRdb outputs TRBD2, but without DNA this stays unchecked. This CDR3 has 16 residues. Germline V gives CDR1 SGDLS, CDR2 YYNGEE. CDR3: CASSGGLAGVAGELFF.

V and J are TRBV7-2 and TRBJ1-2; with no DNA, the TCRdb D assignment of TRBD1 cannot be verified. Germline lookup yields CDR1 SGHTA and CDR2 FQGNSA. The CDR3 is 15 amino acids. CDR3: CASSSNRLANYGYTF.

The chain uses TRBV27 and TRBJ2-2; TCRdb's D call of TRBD1 is untestable without DNA. Germline CDR1 MNHEY, CDR2 SMNVEV (reference sequence). This CDR3 region has 16 residues. CDR3 protein: CASTLLRGQTAGELFF.

This rearrangement joins TRBV29-1 to TRBJ1-1. The V gene's germline CDR1 is SQVTM and CDR2 ANQGSEA. CDR3 length equals 11 residues. The CDR3 protein is CSVDGNTEAFF.

J is TRBJ2-3 and V is TRBV5-1. Germline CDR1 and CDR2: SGHRS and YFSETQ. The CDR3 consists of 14 residues. The CDR3 here is CASSLGLGSDTQYF.

This chain links TRBV3-1 with TRBJ2-2; TCRdb names TRBD1, which stays unverified in the absence of DNA. The CDR3 covers 14 residues. The germline V gene encodes CDR1 LGHDT and CDR2 YNNKEL (reference sequence). The CDR3 here is CASLPRGHTGELFF.

The rearrangement uses TRBV6-5 and TRBJ2-7; the TCRdb call, TRBD1, lacks DNA for checking. Germline CDR1 and CDR2: MNHEY and SVGAGI. This CDR3 has 15 amino acids. The CDR3 loop reads CASSSPGQGAYEQYF.

The V and J genes are TRBV5-6 and TRBJ2-1; TCRdb reports TRBD2, a call that lacks DNA to check it against. CDR1 is SGHDT and CDR2 is YYEEEE in the germline V gene. The CDR3 has 17 amino acids. Here the CDR3 reads CASSNKRGGYSYNEQFF.

The chain combines TRBV12-3 or TRBV12-4 with TRBJ1-5. The CDR3 loop spans 13 amino acids. CDR3 protein: CASTEQSNQPQHF.

The chain joins TRBV2 to TRBJ1-2. This CDR3 has 11 amino acids. Germline CDR1 SNHLY, CDR2 FYNNEI. The CDR3 loop is CASTLNGGYTF.

The chain has TRBV20-1 and TRBJ1-6; the TCRdb call, TRBD1, lacks DNA for checking. Germline-derived CDR1 and CDR2 are DFQATT and SNEGSKA (reference sequence). The length of the CDR3 is 15 residues. CDR3 amino acids: CSAAQPGSNNSPLHF.

The rearrangement joins TRBV7-3 to TRBJ1-6. Germline-derived CDR1 and CDR2 are SGHTA and FQGTGA. CDR3 length: 14 amino acids. The CDR3 region is CASSLTAPESPLHF.

The chain recombines TRBV28 with TRBJ2-7; TCRdb gives TRBD1 as the D gene, but with no DNA this cannot be confirmed. Germline loops: CDR1 MDHEN, CDR2 SYDVKM. This CDR3 is built from 16 residues. The CDR3 is CASSFHRPGSPYEQYF.

CDR3 region: CSVSALNSYNEQFF. The gene calls are TRBV29-1 and TRBJ2-1; with no DNA, the TCRdb D assignment of TRBD1 cannot be verified. This CDR3 has 14 amino acids. Germline V gives CDR1 SQVTM, CDR2 ANQGSEA.

V is TRBV6-5 and J is TRBJ1-6. Germline CDR1 reads MNHEY; CDR2 reads SVGAGI. The CDR3 is 16 residues long. CDR3 in amino acids: CASSYLLSSYNSPLHF.

The V gene is TRBV20-1, the J gene TRBJ2-1; TCRdb's D call of TRBD2 is untestable without DNA. Germline values: CDR1 DFQATT, CDR2 SNEGSKA (reference sequence). This CDR3 is 16 amino acids long. CDR3 sequence reads: CSARGGGSGAYNEQFF.